This T cell receptor beta chain was recovered during a study of cytomegalovirus exposure and HLA in healthy donors. A word on this clone: What it binds is unknown.

Vbeta (60) and Jbeta (13) primers were used in the PCR. Assay: immunoSEQ multiplex PCR; the TCRdb copy retains only in-frame clones and omits some. In the table there are approximately 91,000 clones, roughly 86% of which are singletons. Germline V gene data show CDR1 as SGHRS and CDR2 as YFSETQ. The ends were cut back, 0 bases at V and 4 bases at J, with 7 bases in the middle. There are 13 residues in the CDR3. Study results and caveats: Accurate predictions that matched the HLA-A and HLA-B alleles of most subjects were reportedly made from TCR beta sequences. In an earlier analysis, productive rearrangement rates for most beta V segments clustered near 87% or 30%.

Material: PBMCs. The sequence derives from a man aged 25-45 years in good health and CMV-seropositive. The V call is TRBV5-1, the J call TRBJ2-5; D gene uncertain. CDR3 residues: CASSLELGETQYF. CDR3 DNA sequence: TGCGCCAGCAGCTTGGAACTCGGAGAGACCCAGTACTTC. Full variable domain (remainder filled in from reference TRBV5-1 and TRBJ2-5): KAGVTQTPRYLIKTRGQQVTLSCSPISGHRSVSWYQQTPGQGLQFLFEYFSETQRNKGNFPGRFSGRQFSNSRSEMNVSTLELGDSALYLCASSLELGETQYFGPGTRLLVL.